This T cell receptor beta chain is from a study of cytomegalovirus exposure and HLA in healthy donors. General study results and limits: Presence/absence analysis assumed near-uniform sequencing depth across donors. Most TCR sequences were uncommon, yet certain public TCRs appeared in many donors. In the analysis, some V segments, TRBV6-2 and TRBV6-3 included, were excluded as indistinguishable.

This clone has only a few counts. As yet, its antigen is unknown. This PCR relied on a set of 60 Vbeta primers and 13 Jbeta primers. Clones were sequenced by immunoSEQ multiplex PCR, and TCRdb holds only the in-frame ones, with some missing. This table holds about 94,000 clones, around four fifths found once. Deletions cut 6 bases from V and 7 bases from J, with 18 bases between. The CDR3 spans 14 residues. Looked up from germline, CDR1 is MDHEN and CDR2 is SYDVKM. The V gene is TRBV28, the J gene TRBJ1-2; D call uncertain. Sequenced input: PBMCs. The receptor was derived from a man aged 35 to 55 in good health and CMV-seropositive. CDR3 amino acids: CASSPLVGAGGYTF. CDR3 DNA: TGTGCCAGCAGCCCTCTGGTGGGCGCCGGTGGCTACACCTTC.